The rows below give T cell receptor beta chains drawn from one sample of a study of cytomegalovirus exposure and HLA in healthy donors. Here immunoSEQ multiplex PCR was the method, and the copy in TCRdb shows in-frame clones only, minus some. The profile shows roughly 200,000 clones, roughly 80% of them singletons. Sequencing was performed on PBMCs. These receptors all come from a man aged 25 to 40 in good health and CMV-seronegative. Both conserved end residues are part of each CDR3. The order of the fields is D gene, J gene, V gene, CDR3 DNA, CDR3 protein. D genes are given only for firm matches.

d_gene: NA
j_gene: TRBJ1-6
v_gene: TRBV5-6
CDR3nt: TGTGCCAGCAGCTTGCCAGGGCTATATTCACCCCTCCACTTT
CDR3aa: CASSLPGLYSPLHF

d_gene: NA
j_gene: TRBJ1-1
v_gene: TRBV5-1
CDR3nt: TGCGCCAGCAGAACGGACCTAGCGTTGAACACTGAAGCTTTCTTT
CDR3aa: CASRTDLALNTEAFF

d_gene: NA
j_gene: TRBJ1-2
v_gene: TRBV5-4
CDR3nt: TGTGCCAGCAGCTTGGCCAACCCCAGGGGAAGCTATGGCTACACCTTC
CDR3aa: CASSLANPRGSYGYTF

d_gene: NA
j_gene: TRBJ2-4
v_gene: TRBV4-3
CDR3nt: TGCGCCAGCAGCCAAGACGAGGAAATAAAGGACATTCAGTACTTC
CDR3aa: CASSQDEEIKDIQYF

d_gene: TRBD1
j_gene: TRBJ2-7
v_gene: TRBV27
CDR3nt: TGTGCCAGCAAAGCCGGGACAGGGAATCGCGAGCAGTACTTC
CDR3aa: CASKAGTGNREQYF

d_gene: TRBD2
j_gene: TRBJ2-7
v_gene: TRBV10-3
CDR3nt: TGTGCCATCAGGGCGGGAGGGGGTAATAACTACGAGCAGTACTTC
CDR3aa: CAIRAGGGNNYEQYF

d_gene: TRBD1
j_gene: TRBJ2-7
v_gene: TRBV9
CDR3nt: TGTGCCAGCAGCGTTACCGGGACAGGGAGGTACGAGCAGTACTTC
CDR3aa: CASSVTGTGRYEQYF

d_gene: NA
j_gene: TRBJ1-2
v_gene: TRBV5-3
CDR3nt: TGTGCCACCCGGAAGGGGGAGGGCTACACCTTC
CDR3aa: CATRKGEGYTF

d_gene: NA
j_gene: TRBJ1-1
v_gene: TRBV5-4
CDR3nt: TGTGCCAGCAGGCCCCGGGGGTACACTGAAGCTTTCTTT
CDR3aa: CASRPRGYTEAFF

d_gene: TRBD1
j_gene: TRBJ1-2
v_gene: TRBV5-1
CDR3nt: TGCGCCAGCAGCCCCCGGGACAGGGGAATTTATGGCTACACCTTC
CDR3aa: CASSPRDRGIYGYTF

d_gene: NA
j_gene: TRBJ2-7
v_gene: TRBV5-1
CDR3nt: TGCGCCAGCAGCCTACAGGGCTCCTACGAGCAGTACTTC
CDR3aa: CASSLQGSYEQYF

d_gene: TRBD1
j_gene: TRBJ2-1
v_gene: TRBV11-2
CDR3nt: TGTGCCAGCAGATCCATTGGACAGGGCTCCTACAATGAGCAGTTCTTC
CDR3aa: CASRSIGQGSYNEQFF

d_gene: NA
j_gene: TRBJ1-2
v_gene: TRBV7-8
CDR3nt: TGTGCCAACAGCCCTCAGGGGTCCGGGGACGGCTACACCTTC
CDR3aa: CANSPQGSGDGYTF

d_gene: NA
j_gene: TRBJ2-2
v_gene: TRBV7-9
CDR3nt: TGTGCCAGCACAGGTTTTCGGTCCGGGGAGCTGTTTTTT
CDR3aa: CASTGFRSGELFF

d_gene: NA
j_gene: TRBJ2-3
v_gene: TRBV9
CDR3nt: TGTGCCAGCAGCGTAGCTAGGGGCGATACGCAGTATTTT
CDR3aa: CASSVARGDTQYF

d_gene: TRBD1
j_gene: TRBJ2-3
v_gene: TRBV11-2
CDR3nt: TGTGCCAGCAGCAGCCCCAGGGGACAGGGAGGGACAGATACGCAGTATTTT
CDR3aa: CASSSPRGQGGTDTQYF

d_gene: NA
j_gene: TRBJ1-1
v_gene: TRBV7-2
CDR3nt: TGTGCCAGCAGCAAAAGCCCTACAGGCGTTCCCACTGAAGCTTTCTTT
CDR3aa: CASSKSPTGVPTEAFF

d_gene: NA
j_gene: TRBJ1-5
v_gene: TRBV28
CDR3nt: TGTGCCAGCAGCTCCCCAGGGGCAAACCAGCCCCAGCATTTT
CDR3aa: CASSSPGANQPQHF

d_gene: NA
j_gene: TRBJ2-3
v_gene: TRBV15
CDR3nt: TGTGCCACCAGCAGGGCTCGGGCAGATACGCAGTATTTT
CDR3aa: CATSRARADTQYF

d_gene: TRBD1
j_gene: TRBJ2-7
v_gene: TRBV13
CDR3nt: TGTGCCAGCAGCTTAGACAGGGGGCGCGACTACGAGCAGTACTTC
CDR3aa: CASSLDRGRDYEQYF